This T cell receptor beta chain was captured by sequencing in a study of blood T cell repertoires in COVID-19. The overall study: Italy, Spain and the United States were the sources of the convalescent and acute COVID-19 samples. T cells, B-cell-depleted T cells, or PBMCs provided the cDNA or gDNA that served as material.

Per the original methods: Reference gene primers were amplified, and this amplification served to estimate nucleated cell counts. Sequenced by immunoSEQ multiplex PCR; TCRdb stores in-frame clones only, minus some. V and J calls and clone size are copied from that table; D and trimming were computed from the DNA. The repertoire has 200,000 to 250,000 clones, 85% of them found once; the top ten carry roughly 2.2%. Seattle patients were enrolled during active infection and followed longitudinally. This CDR3 contains 15 residues. The germline V gene encodes CDR1 MDHEN and CDR2 SYDVKM. V dropped 6 bases and J dropped 0 bases, with 12 bases sitting between them.

This TCR was recovered from a woman aged 70-85 years with COVID-19, enrolled during active disease. The rearrangement uses TRBV28 and TRBJ2-1; D might be TRBD1 (5 bases). Input material: peripheral blood. This CDR3 reads CASSPDSYSYNEQFF. DNA for the CDR3: TGTGCCAGCAGCCCAGACAGTTACTCCTACAATGAGCAGTTCTTC.